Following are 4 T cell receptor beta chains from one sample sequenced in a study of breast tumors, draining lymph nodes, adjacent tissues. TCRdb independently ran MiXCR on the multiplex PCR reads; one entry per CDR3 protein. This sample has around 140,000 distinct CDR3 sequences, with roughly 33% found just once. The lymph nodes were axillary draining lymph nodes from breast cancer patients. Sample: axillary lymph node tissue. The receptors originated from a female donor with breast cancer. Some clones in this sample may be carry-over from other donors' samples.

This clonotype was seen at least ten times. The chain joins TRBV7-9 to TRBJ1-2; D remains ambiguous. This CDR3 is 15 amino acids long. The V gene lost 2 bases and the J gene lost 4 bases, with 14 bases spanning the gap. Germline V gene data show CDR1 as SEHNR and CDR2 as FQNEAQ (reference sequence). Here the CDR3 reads CASSLIPPPFYGYTF. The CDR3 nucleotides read TGTGCCAGCAGCTTAATCCCACCACCGTTCTATGGCTACACCTTC.

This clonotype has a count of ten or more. The CDR3 loop reads CASSPRLQGAKGTEQFF. The CDR3 bases are TGTGCCAGCAGCCCGAGACTACAGGGGGCGAAGGGAACCGAGCAGTTCTTC. The V and J genes are TRBV9 and TRBJ2-1; 9 bases fit TRBD1. After removal of 4 bases from V and 10 bases from J, the junction contained 18 bases not matched to a gene. In germline, CDR1 is SGDLS, CDR2 YYNGEE. The CDR3 has 17 residues.

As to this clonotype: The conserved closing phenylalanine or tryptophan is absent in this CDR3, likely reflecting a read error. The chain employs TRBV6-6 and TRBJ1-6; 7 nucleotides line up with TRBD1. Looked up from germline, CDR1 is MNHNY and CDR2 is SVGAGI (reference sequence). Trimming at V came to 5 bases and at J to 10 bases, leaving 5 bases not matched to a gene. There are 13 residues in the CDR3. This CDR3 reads CASSQGEGSPLHS. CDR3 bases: TGTGCCAGCAGTCAGGGGGAGGGGTCACCCCTCCACTCT.

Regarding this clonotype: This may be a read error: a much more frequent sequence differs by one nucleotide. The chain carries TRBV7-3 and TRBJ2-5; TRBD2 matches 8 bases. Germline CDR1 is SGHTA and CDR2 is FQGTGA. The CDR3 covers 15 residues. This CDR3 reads CASSSAGANQEAQHF. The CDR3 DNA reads TGTGCCAGCAGCTCAGCGGGGGCCAACCAAGAGGCCCAGCACTTC.